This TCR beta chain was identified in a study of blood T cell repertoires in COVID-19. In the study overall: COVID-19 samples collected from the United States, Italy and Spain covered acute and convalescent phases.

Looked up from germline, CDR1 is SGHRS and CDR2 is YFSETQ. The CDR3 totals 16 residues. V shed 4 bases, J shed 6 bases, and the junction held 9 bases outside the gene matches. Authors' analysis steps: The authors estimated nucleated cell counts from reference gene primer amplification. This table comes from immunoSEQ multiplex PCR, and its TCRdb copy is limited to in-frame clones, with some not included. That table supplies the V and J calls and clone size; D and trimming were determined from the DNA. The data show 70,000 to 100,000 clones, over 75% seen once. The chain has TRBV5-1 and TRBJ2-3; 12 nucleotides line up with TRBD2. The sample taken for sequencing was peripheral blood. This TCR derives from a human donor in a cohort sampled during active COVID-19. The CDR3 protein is CASSMPSGTSGDTQYF. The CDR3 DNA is TGCGCCAGCAGCATGCCATCCGGGACTAGCGGGGATACGCAGTATTTT.